One T cell receptor (beta chain) is described in this entry. Its antigen is unknown. This entry comes from a study of OX40 agonist ivuxolimab in advanced cancers. Whole-study results and caveats: The authors did not determine the antigen specificity of the expanded peripheral T cells.

The method was immunoSEQ multiplex PCR; TCRdb's version includes in-frame clones alone and lacks a portion of them. Of around 66,000 clones in the sample, 85% were seen once. Autoimmune disease history or systemic immunosuppression disqualified patients. V was clipped by 6 bases and J by 7 bases; unmatched bases: 5. The CDR3 runs to 12 residues. CDR1 is MDHEN, CDR2 SYDVKM, per germline. This sample comprised CD4+ or CD8+ T cells sorted from blood, obtained in a trial of the OX40 agonist ivuxolimab. The TCR sequence derives from an adult with an advanced solid tumor such as melanoma, head and neck, liver or kidney cancer. The chain employs TRBV28 and TRBJ1-1, with TRBD1 matching over 7 bases. The CDR3 loop reads CASSSGQFEAFF. Here the CDR3 DNA reads TGTGCCAGCAGCTCGGGACAGTTTGAAGCTTTCTTT.